This T cell receptor beta chain was captured in a study of blood T cell repertoires in COVID-19. Whole-study context: Material from acute and convalescent COVID-19 was sourced from the United States, Italy and Spain. Nucleic acid was either cDNA or gDNA, and it came from T cells, B-cell-depleted T cells, or PBMCs.

Original analysis: The authors estimated nucleated cell counts from reference gene primer amplification. Libraries were prepared by immunoSEQ multiplex PCR; TCRdb keeps only in-frame clonotypes and omits some of them. That table is the source of V, J and clone size, and D and trimming were worked out from the DNA. The table records some 78,000 clones, about 83% of them present only once. V dropped 5 bases and J dropped 9 bases, with 11 bases sitting between them. CDR3 length: 13 residues. This clone was counted only a few times. The sequence was obtained from a man over 45 with acute or convalescent COVID-19. V gene TRBV12-3 or TRBV12-4 combines with J gene TRBJ1-6; the D is unclear. The sample comprised peripheral blood. The CDR3 coding sequence is TGTGCCAGCAGTCTTATCCAGTCTTCACCCCTCCACTTT. Protein sequence: CASSLIQSSPLHF.